One sample yielded the 22 T cell receptor beta chains listed below, sequenced in a study of blood T cell repertoires in COVID-19. Profiled with immunoSEQ multiplex PCR; TCRdb holds only in-frame clones, not every one. The sample gives some 200,000 clones, approximately 84% of which show up once; about 2.3% is in the top ten. Sequenced: peripheral blood. Source of these receptors: a woman aged 55-69 years with acute or convalescent COVID-19.

The chain uses TRBV7-8 and TRBJ2-5; 7 bases align to TRBD2. V shed 2 bases and J 2 bases; nucleotides not matched to a gene: 8. Germline assignment: CDR1 SGHVS and CDR2 FQNEAQ. The CDR3 is made up of 16 amino acids. The CDR3 sequence is CASSLRAGETQETQYF. The DNA of the CDR3 is TGTGCCAGCAGCTTAAGGGCGGGAGAAACTCAAGAGACCCAGTACTTC.

The rearrangement joins TRBV10-3 to TRBJ2-2; D is unclear. Germline loops: CDR1 ENHRY, CDR2 SYGVKD. The V end lost 4 bases, the J end lost 3 bases, and 3 bases lay between the germline ends. The CDR3 is 12 residues long. CDR3 region: CAISADTGELFF. Here the CDR3 DNA reads TGTGCCATCAGTGCGGACACCGGGGAGCTGTTTTTT.

This clone was seen just once. This rearrangement joins TRBV27 to TRBJ1-4, with 11 bases aligning to TRBD1. The CDR3 length is 14 residues. CDR1 is MNHEY, CDR2 SMNVEV, per germline (reference sequence). The junction had 5 bases not matched to a gene; V was cut back by 6 bases and J by 8 bases. CDR3 sequence reads: CASRTGTGGEKLFF. The CDR3 DNA is TGTGCCAGCAGAACCGGGACAGGGGGAGAAAAACTGTTTTTT.

The chain uses TRBV6-1 and TRBJ1-2; 8 bases align to TRBD1. The CDR3 runs to 13 residues. CDR1 is MNHNS and CDR2 is SASEGT in the germline V gene. The V gene end was trimmed by 2 bases and the J gene end by 8 bases; junction bases not matched to a gene: 4. CDR3 region: CASSEWQGAGYTF. Written as DNA, the CDR3 is TGTGCCAGCAGTGAATGGCAGGGGGCAGGCTACACCTTC.

The chain couples TRBV5-6 to TRBJ1-5; tentative D call: TRBD1 (5 bases). CDR1 is SGHDT, CDR2 YYEEEE, per germline. V lost 0 bases to trimming and J lost 0 bases, with 7 bases between them. The CDR3 is 15 amino acids. The CDR3 loop is CASSLGQISNQPQHF. DNA of the CDR3: TGTGCCAGCAGCTTGGGACAGATTAGCAATCAGCCCCAGCATTTT.

J is TRBJ1-2 and V is TRBV6-1, with 11 bases matching TRBD1. This CDR3 comprises 15 residues. Losses at the gene ends were 3 bases for V and 8 bases for J; bases not matched to a gene: 8. Germline CDR1 MNHNS, CDR2 SASEGT. The CDR3 reads CASSEKPGQGGGYTF. In DNA form, the CDR3 reads TGTGCCAGCAGTGAGAAACCGGGACAGGGGGGCGGCTACACCTTC.

The chain has TRBV5-1 and TRBJ1-6; no clear D gene. V gave up 4 bases and J gave up 6 bases, with 5 bases separating them. In germline, CDR1 is SGHRS, CDR2 YFSETQ. The CDR3 loop spans 12 amino acids. The CDR3 sequence is CASSNSNSPLHF. CDR3 sequence (DNA): TGCGCCAGCAGCAACAGTAATTCACCCCTCCACTTT.

The chain is built from TRBV3-1 (or the pseudogene TRBV3-2) and TRBJ2-3; tentative D call: TRBD2 (5 bases). The CDR3 length is 14 residues. Per the germline V gene, CDR1 is LGHDT and CDR2 is YNNKEL (reference sequence). Deletions cut 4 bases from V and 0 bases from J, with 8 bases between. CDR3 sequence: CASSPGLSTDTQYF. The DNA for the CDR3 is TGTGCCAGCAGCCCCGGACTTAGCACAGATACGCAGTATTTT.

The chain couples TRBV12-3 or TRBV12-4 to TRBJ1-2; D is unclear. The CDR3 contains 11 residues. V gave up 8 bases and J gave up 8 bases, with 12 bases separating them. The CDR3 DNA reads as TGTGCCAGCGGACTGGGTCGCGGCTACACCTTC. Its protein product is CASGLGRGYTF.

V gene TRBV5-6 combines with J gene TRBJ2-5; 8 nucleotides align to TRBD2. There are 15 residues in the CDR3. Germline V lookup: CDR1 SGHDT, CDR2 YYEEEE. J lost 2 bases, V lost 8 bases, and 11 bases had no gene match. The CDR3 reads CASSPLAGLQETQYF. The CDR3 region has the DNA TGTGCCAGTAGCCCCCTAGCGGGTTTACAAGAGACCCAGTACTTC. The variable domain in full, completed from reference TRBV5-6 and TRBJ2-5, reads DAGVTQSPTHLIKTRGQQVTLRCSPKSGHDTVSWYQQALGQGPQFIFQYYEEEERQRGNFPDRFSGHQFPNYSSELNVNALLLGDSALYLCASSPLAGLQETQYFGPGTRLLVL.

The CDR3 DNA follows: TGTGCCAGCAGCCGCTTGGAAAGCGGGGGCTGGGTCAATGAGCAGTTCTTC. Translated: CASSRLESGGWVNEQFF. The chain links TRBV7-8 to TRBJ2-1; 8 nucleotides line up with TRBD2. J gave up 6 bases and V 5 bases, and 15 bases lay outside the gene matches. CDR3 size: 17 residues. CDR1 is SGHVS and CDR2 is FQNEAQ in the germline V gene. Full variable domain (missing parts from reference TRBV7-8 and TRBJ2-1): GAGVSQSPRYKVAKRGQDVALRCDPISGHVSLFWYQQALGQGPEFLTYFQNEAQLDKSGLPSDRFFAERPEGSVSTLKIQRTQQEDSAVYLCASSRLESGGWVNEQFFGPGTRLTVL.

The chain couples TRBV25-1 to TRBJ1-2, with 8 nucleotides matching TRBD1. CDR3 size: 14 residues. Germline V CDR1 and CDR2: MGHDK, SYGVNS. Unmatched junction bases numbered 9, after V lost 4 bases and J lost 8 bases. The CDR3 DNA follows: TGTGCCAGCAGTGGTCCTACAGGGGGAGGCGGCTACACCTTC. It encodes CASSGPTGGGGYTF.

The chain carries TRBV5-1 and TRBJ1-2; TRBD1 matches at 8 bases. The CDR3 has 13 residues. V shed 4 bases and J 6 bases; nucleotides not matched to a gene: 5. CDR1 is SGHRS and CDR2 is YFSETQ in the germline V gene. CDR3 sequence: CASSVQGGHGYTF. The DNA of the CDR3 is TGCGCCAGCAGCGTACAGGGGGGGCATGGCTACACCTTC.

The chain recombines TRBV20-1 with TRBJ2-5; D might be TRBD2 (6 bases). V was trimmed by 3 bases and J by 4 bases, leaving 24 bases between them. The germline V gene encodes CDR1 DFQATT and CDR2 SNEGSKA (reference sequence). The CDR3 length is 17 residues. Here the CDR3 DNA reads TGCAGTGCTAGTTCCCCCCCGCCGACTAGACGTTCAGAGACCCAGTACTTC. Translation gives CSASSPPPTRRSETQYF.

V is TRBV29-1 and J is TRBJ1-1, with D hard to call. Germline CDR1 and CDR2: SQVTM and ANQGSEA. The CDR3 contains 13 residues. Trimming removed 5 bases at V and 2 bases at J, with 12 bases between. The CDR3 is CSVQLSSNTEAFF. The CDR3 DNA sequence: TGCAGCGTTCAACTATCTTCAAACACTGAAGCTTTCTTT.

This sequence joins TRBV5-4 and TRBJ2-7, with D possibly being TRBD2 (5 bases). CDR1 is SGHNT, CDR2 YYREEE, per germline (reference sequence). CDR3 size: 14 residues. V was clipped by 2 bases and J by 5 bases, with 14 bases between them. The CDR3, as DNA: TGTGCCAGCAGCTTACCGGGAAAACGGAACGAGCAGTACTTC. This translates into CASSLPGKRNEQYF.

The chain links TRBV19 to TRBJ1-5, with D perhaps matching TRBD1 (6 bases). CDR3 length: 14 residues. Germline V gene sequence: CDR1 LNHDA, CDR2 SQIVND (reference sequence). The germline V and J ends were trimmed by 7 bases and 2 bases, with 12 bases remaining between them. CDR3 bases: TGTGCCAGTAAAGGGGGAGACGGCAATCAGCCCCAGCATTTT. Translated, it gives CASKGGDGNQPQHF.

The chain links TRBV7-9 to TRBJ1-6; TRBD1 aligns across 10 bases. With 2 bases clipped from V and 7 bases from J, the junction kept 5 bases outside the gene matches. CDR3 length equals 16 residues. CDR1 and CDR2 (germline): SEHNR, FQNEAQ (reference sequence). CDR3 sequence reads: CASSLYQGQGNSPLHF. CDR3 nucleotides: TGTGCCAGCAGCTTATATCAGGGACAGGGGAATTCACCCCTCCACTTT.

The rearrangement joins TRBV3-1 (or the pseudogene TRBV3-2) to TRBJ2-5; maybe TRBD2 (6 bases). V was trimmed by 0 bases and J by 4 bases, leaving 12 bases between them. From germline, CDR1 is LGHDT and CDR2 YNNKEL (reference sequence). The CDR3 contains 15 residues. CDR3 amino acids: CASSQELAGIETQYF. CDR3 in DNA: TGTGCCAGCAGCCAAGAACTAGCTGGGATAGAGACCCAGTACTTC.

The chain uses TRBV5-6 and TRBJ1-6; D unresolved. This CDR3 comprises 15 residues. Germline V gene lookup returns CDR1 SGHDT and CDR2 YYEEEE. Trimming left V 4 bases short and J 6 bases short, with 14 bases between. This chain's CDR3 is CASSPSQVINSPLHF. CDR3 in DNA: TGTGCCAGCAGCCCTTCCCAGGTCATTAATTCACCCCTCCACTTT.

The chain carries TRBV2 and TRBJ2-5, with 9 nucleotides matching TRBD2. The CDR3 is 15 amino acids. V lost 6 bases to trimming and J lost 0 bases; unmatched junction nucleotides: 5. Germline CDR1 reads SNHLY; CDR2 reads FYNNEI. CDR3 nucleotide sequence: TGTGCCAGCAGCGGTAGCGGGGGATACCAAGAGACCCAGTACTTC. This translates into CASSGSGGYQETQYF.

The chain uses TRBV2 and TRBJ1-2; D is possibly TRBD1 (5 bases). There are 15 residues in the CDR3. Trimming stripped 0 bases from V and 4 bases from J, with 12 bases between. Germline lookup yields CDR1 SNHLY and CDR2 FYNNEI. CDR3 in DNA: TGTGCCAGCAGTGAAGCGCTTAGGGGTAGCTATGGCTACACCTTC. Translating gives CASSEALRGSYGYTF.